The next 9 T cell receptor beta chains were all read from a single sample in a study of blood T cells in healthy people across ages. A second PCR of roughly 7 to 11 cycles used a sample-barcoded 5' primer and a J-beta primer mix. TCRdb reanalysed the 5' RACE reads using MiXCR and keeps one entry per CDR3 protein. This sample carries approximately 1.5 million distinct CDR3 sequences, roughly 43% of them seen once, and the ten largest clones take 4%. Sequenced input: blood. These receptors originate from a woman aged 18-35 years in good health.

This clonotype has more than one count but fewer than ten. J is TRBJ2-5 and V is TRBV27, with D unresolved. The CDR3 is made up of 9 amino acids. Germline CDR1 is MNHEY and CDR2 is SMNVEV (reference sequence). Trimming stripped 5 bases from V and 9 bases from J, with 4 bases between. The CDR3: CASSPPQYF. The CDR3 nucleotides are TGTGCCAGCAGTCCGCCCCAGTACTTC.

This sequence joins TRBV27 and TRBJ2-2; TRBD2 aligns across 11 bases. V lost 6 bases and J lost 5; bases outside the gene matches: 5. The CDR3 covers 15 residues. CDR1 MNHEY and CDR2 SMNVEV come from the germline V gene (reference sequence). CDR3 in amino acids: CASSPTSGTTGELFF. CDR3 in DNA: TGTGCCAGCAGCCCGACTAGCGGGACTACCGGGGAGCTGTTTTTT.

CDR3 DNA: TGCAGCGTGTCCGGGACAGGGATACATGGCTACACCTTC. Translation: CSVSGTGIHGYTF. The chain links TRBV29-1 to TRBJ1-2; 9 bases fit TRBD1. The CDR3 is made up of 13 amino acids. Germline loops: CDR1 SQVTM, CDR2 ANQGSEA. Trimming took 6 bases from V and 6 from J; bases not matched to a gene: 8. The complete variable domain, with remaining parts taken from reference TRBV29-1 and TRBJ1-2, reads SAVISQKPSRDICQRGTSLTIQCQVDSQVTMMFWYRQQPGQSLTLIATANQGSEATYESGFVIDKFPISRPNLTFSTLTVSNMSPEDSSIYLCSVSGTGIHGYTFGSGTRLTVV.

The V and J genes are TRBV10-3 and TRBJ2-5; D possibly corresponds to TRBD1 (5 bases). This CDR3 contains 13 residues. The germline gives CDR1 ENHRY, CDR2 SYGVKD. With 3 bases removed from V and 11 bases from J, the gap between germline ends came to 16 bases. DNA for the CDR3: TGTGCCATCAGTGATTGGGGCGGCGATGAGCAGTACTTC. Its translation is CAISDWGGDEQYF.

This chain uses TRBV28 with TRBJ2-1, with 7 positions matching TRBD2. The CDR3 runs 15 residues. The J segment lost 8 bases and the V segment lost 8 bases, leaving 15 bases of the junction unmatched. Germline V lookup: CDR1 MDHEN, CDR2 SYDVKM. In nucleotides, the CDR3 is TGTGCCAGCGGCCGACGGGGCGGGAGAACCGATGAGCAGTTCTTC. It yields the protein CASGRRGGRTDEQFF.

This rearrangement joins TRBV9 to TRBJ1-1; D may be TRBD1 (5 bases). The CDR3 loop spans 11 amino acids. Per germline, CDR1 SGDLS and CDR2 YYNGEE. V was pared by 3 bases and J by 9 bases, with 9 bases between. CDR3 in amino acids: CASSDGTQAFF. The CDR3 DNA reads TGTGCCAGCAGCGACGGGACTCAAGCTTTCTTT.

V and J are TRBV7-2 and TRBJ2-3; D unclear. This CDR3 is built from 14 residues. Per the germline V gene, CDR1 is SGHTA and CDR2 is FQGNSA. With 3 bases removed from V and 6 bases from J, the gap between germline ends came to 13 bases. In DNA, the CDR3 is TGTGCCAGCAGCTTTTGGGGTTTGAGGGATACGCAGTATTTT. It encodes CASSFWGLRDTQYF.

The chain has TRBV29-1 and TRBJ2-3; a possible D gene is TRBD2 (6 bases). CDR3 length equals 15 residues. Germline lookup yields CDR1 SQVTM and CDR2 ANQGSEA. V was clipped by 4 bases and J by 1 base, with 15 bases between them. CDR3 amino acids: CSVGVREWGTDTQYF. The DNA for the CDR3 is TGCAGCGTTGGGGTACGGGAGTGGGGCACAGATACGCAGTATTTT.

The chain recombines TRBV28 with TRBJ1-1; no clear D gene. CDR3 length: 15 amino acids. Trimming left V 5 bases short and J 0 bases short, with 13 bases between. Germline V gene data show CDR1 as MDHEN and CDR2 as SYDVKM. CDR3 residues: CASSPLWYLNTEAFF. DNA of the CDR3: TGTGCCAGCAGTCCCCTTTGGTACCTGAACACTGAAGCTTTCTTT.